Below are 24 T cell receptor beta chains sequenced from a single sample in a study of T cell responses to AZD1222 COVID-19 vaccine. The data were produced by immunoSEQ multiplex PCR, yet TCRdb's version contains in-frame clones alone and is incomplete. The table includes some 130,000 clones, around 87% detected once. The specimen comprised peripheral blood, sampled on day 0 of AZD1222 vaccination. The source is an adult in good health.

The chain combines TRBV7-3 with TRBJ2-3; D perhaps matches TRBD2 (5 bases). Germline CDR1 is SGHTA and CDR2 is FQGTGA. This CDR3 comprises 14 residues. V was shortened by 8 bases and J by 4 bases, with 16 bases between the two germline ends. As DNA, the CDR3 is TGTGCCAGCGCGGACTCTTCCAAGGCAGATACGCAGTATTTT. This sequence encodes CASADSSKADTQYF.

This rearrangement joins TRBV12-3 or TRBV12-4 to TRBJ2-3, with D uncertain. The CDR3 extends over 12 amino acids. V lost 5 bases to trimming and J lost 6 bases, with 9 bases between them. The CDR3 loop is CASSLYGDTQYF. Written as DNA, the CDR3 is TGTGCCAGCAGTCTCTACGGGGATACGCAGTATTTT.

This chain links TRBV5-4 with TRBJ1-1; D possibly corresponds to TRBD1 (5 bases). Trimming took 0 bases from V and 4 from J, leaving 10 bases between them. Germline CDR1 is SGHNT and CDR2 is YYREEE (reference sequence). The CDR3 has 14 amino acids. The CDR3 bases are TGTGCCAGCAGCTTGGCGTCAGGGCCCACTGAAGCTTTCTTT. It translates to CASSLASGPTEAFF.

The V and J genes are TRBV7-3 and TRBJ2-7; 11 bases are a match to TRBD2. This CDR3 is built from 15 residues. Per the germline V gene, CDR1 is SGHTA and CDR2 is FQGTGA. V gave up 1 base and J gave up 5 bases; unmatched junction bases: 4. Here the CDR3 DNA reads TGTGCCAGCAGCTTAAGTGCTAGCGGGGGGCACGAGCAGTACTTC. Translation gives CASSLSASGGHEQYF.

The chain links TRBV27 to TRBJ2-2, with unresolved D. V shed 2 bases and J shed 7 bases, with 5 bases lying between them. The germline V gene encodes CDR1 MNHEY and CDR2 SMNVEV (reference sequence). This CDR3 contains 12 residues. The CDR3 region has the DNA TGTGCCAGCAGTTTAATCGGCGGGGAGCTGTTTTTT. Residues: CASSLIGGELFF.

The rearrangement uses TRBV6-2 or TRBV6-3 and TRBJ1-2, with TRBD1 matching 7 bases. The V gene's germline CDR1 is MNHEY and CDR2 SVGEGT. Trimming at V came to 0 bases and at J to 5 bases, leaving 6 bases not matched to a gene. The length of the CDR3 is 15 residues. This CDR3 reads CASSYSRGLEYGYTF. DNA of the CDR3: TGTGCCAGCAGTTACTCAAGGGGGCTTGAGTATGGCTACACCTTC.

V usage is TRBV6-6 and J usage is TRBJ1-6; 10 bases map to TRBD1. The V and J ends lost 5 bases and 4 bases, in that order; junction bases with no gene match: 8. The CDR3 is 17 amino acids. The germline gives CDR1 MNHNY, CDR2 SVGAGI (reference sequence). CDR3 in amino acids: CASSPLGDRGYNSPLHF. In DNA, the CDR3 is TGTGCCAGCAGTCCCCTCGGGGACAGGGGATATAATTCACCCCTCCACTTT.

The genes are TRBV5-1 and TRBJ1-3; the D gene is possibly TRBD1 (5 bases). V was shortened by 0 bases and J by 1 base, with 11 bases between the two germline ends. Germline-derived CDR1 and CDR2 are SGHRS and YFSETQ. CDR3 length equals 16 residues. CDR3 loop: CASSLVQAASGNTIYF. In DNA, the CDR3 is TGCGCCAGCAGCTTGGTACAGGCCGCTTCTGGAAACACCATATATTTT.

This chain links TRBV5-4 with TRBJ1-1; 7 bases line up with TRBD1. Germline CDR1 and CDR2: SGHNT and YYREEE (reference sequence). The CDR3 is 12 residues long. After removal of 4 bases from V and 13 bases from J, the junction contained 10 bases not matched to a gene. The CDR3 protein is CASSKGQTLGFF. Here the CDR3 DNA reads TGTGCCAGCAGCAAGGGACAGACGCTAGGTTTCTTT.

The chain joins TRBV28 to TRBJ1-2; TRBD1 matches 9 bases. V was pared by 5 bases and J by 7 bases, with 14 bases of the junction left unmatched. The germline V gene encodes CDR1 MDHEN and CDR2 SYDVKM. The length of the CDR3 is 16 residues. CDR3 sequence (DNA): TGTGCCAGCAGTCTCCCAGGACAGGGGTTGAGGGGTGGCTACACCTTC. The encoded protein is CASSLPGQGLRGGYTF.

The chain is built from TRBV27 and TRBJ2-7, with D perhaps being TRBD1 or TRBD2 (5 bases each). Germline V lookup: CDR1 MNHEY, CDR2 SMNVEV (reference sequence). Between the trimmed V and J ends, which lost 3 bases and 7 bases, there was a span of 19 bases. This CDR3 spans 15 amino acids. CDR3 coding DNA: TGTGCCAGCAGTTTTCTCCAGGGAGTAGTAGGGGAGCAGTACTTC. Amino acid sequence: CASSFLQGVVGEQYF.

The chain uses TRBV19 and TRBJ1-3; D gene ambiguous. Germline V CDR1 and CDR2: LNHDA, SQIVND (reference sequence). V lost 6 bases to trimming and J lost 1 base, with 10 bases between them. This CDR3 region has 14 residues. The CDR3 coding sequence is TGTGCCAGTAGGGCTTCGGGGTCTGGAAACACCATATATTTT. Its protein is CASRASGSGNTIYF.

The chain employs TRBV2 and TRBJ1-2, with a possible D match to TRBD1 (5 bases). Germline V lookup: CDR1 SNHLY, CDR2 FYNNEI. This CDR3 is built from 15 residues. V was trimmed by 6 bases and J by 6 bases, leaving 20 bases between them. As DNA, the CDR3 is TGTGCCAGCAGCCTGAACGGCCGGACAACCGATGGCTACACCTTC. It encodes CASSLNGRTTDGYTF.

The CDR3 protein is CSAREDSEAFF. DNA for the CDR3: TGCAGTGCTAGGGAAGACAGTGAAGCTTTCTTT. The V call is TRBV20-1, the J call TRBJ1-1, with D possibly TRBD1 on 5 matching bases. V lost 3 bases to trimming and J lost 7 bases, with 9 bases between them. Germline CDR1 DFQATT, CDR2 SNEGSKA (reference sequence). This CDR3 comprises 11 residues.

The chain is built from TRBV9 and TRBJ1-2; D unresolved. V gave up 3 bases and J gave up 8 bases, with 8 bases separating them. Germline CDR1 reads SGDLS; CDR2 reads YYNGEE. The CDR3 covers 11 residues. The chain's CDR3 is CASSGYFGYTF. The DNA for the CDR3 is TGTGCCAGCAGCGGGTATTTCGGCTACACCTTC. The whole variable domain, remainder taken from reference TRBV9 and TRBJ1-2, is DSGVTQTPKHLITATGQRVTLRCSPRSGDLSVYWYQQSLDQGLQFLIQYYNGEERAKGNILERFSAQQFPDLHSELNLSSLELGDSALYFCASSGYFGYTFGSGTRLTVV.

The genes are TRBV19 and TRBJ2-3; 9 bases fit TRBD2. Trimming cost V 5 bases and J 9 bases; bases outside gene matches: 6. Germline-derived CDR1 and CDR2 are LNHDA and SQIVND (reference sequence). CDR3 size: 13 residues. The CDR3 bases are TGTGCCAGTAGTCCGAAAGCGGGGGGAACGCAGTATTTT. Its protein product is CASSPKAGGTQYF.

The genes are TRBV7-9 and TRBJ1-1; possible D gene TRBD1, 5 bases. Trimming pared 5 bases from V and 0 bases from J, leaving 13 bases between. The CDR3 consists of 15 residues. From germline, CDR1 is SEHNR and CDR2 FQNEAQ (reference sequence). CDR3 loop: CASSTTGNMNTEAFF. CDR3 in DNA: TGTGCCAGCAGCACCACAGGCAACATGAACACTGAAGCTTTCTTT.

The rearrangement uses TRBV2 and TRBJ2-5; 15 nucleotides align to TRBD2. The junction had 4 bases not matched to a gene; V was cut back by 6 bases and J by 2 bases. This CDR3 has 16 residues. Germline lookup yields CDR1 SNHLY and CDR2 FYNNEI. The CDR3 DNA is TGTGCCAGCAGCAAGGGACTAGCGGGGGGACAAGAGACCCAGTACTTC. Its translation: CASSKGLAGGQETQYF.

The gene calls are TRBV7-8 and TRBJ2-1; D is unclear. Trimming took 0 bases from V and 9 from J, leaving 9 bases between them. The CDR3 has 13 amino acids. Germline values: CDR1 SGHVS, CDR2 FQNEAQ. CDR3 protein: CASSLARRAEQFF. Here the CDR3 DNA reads TGTGCCAGCAGCTTAGCCCGTCGAGCTGAGCAGTTCTTC. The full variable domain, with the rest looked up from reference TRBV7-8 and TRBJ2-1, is GAGVSQSPRYKVAKRGQDVALRCDPISGHVSLFWYQQALGQGPEFLTYFQNEAQLDKSGLPSDRFFAERPEGSVSTLKIQRTQQEDSAVYLCASSLARRAEQFFGPGTRLTVL.

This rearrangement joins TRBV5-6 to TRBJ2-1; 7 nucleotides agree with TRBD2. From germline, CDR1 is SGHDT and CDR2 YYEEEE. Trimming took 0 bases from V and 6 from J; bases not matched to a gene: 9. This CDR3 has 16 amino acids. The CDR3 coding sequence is TGTGCCAGCAGCTTGGAGGCAGCGGGGCGACGCAATGAGCAGTTCTTC. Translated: CASSLEAAGRRNEQFF.

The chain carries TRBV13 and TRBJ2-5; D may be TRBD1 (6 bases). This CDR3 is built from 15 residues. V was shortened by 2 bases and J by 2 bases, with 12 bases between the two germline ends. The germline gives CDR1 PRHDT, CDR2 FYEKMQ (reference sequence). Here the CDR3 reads CASSLLGGAQETQYF. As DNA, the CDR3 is TGTGCCAGCAGCTTATTAGGGGGAGCTCAAGAGACCCAGTACTTC.

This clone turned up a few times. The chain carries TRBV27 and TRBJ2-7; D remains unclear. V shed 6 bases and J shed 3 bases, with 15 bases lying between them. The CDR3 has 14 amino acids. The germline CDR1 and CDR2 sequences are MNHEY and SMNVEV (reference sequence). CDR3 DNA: TGTGCCAGCAGGCGCTCACAGTTTAGCTACGAGCAGTACTTC. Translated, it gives CASRRSQFSYEQYF.

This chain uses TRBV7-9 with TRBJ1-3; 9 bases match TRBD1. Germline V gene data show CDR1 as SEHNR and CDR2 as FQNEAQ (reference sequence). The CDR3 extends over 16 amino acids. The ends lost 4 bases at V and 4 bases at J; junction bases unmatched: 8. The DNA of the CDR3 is TGTGCCAGCAGCTCCCGGGACAGGGTCTCCGGAAACACCATATATTTT. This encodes CASSSRDRVSGNTIYF. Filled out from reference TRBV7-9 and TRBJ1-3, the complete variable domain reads DTGVSQNPRHKITKRGQNVTFRCDPISEHNRLYWYRQTLGQGPEFLTYFQNEAQLEKSRLLSDRFSAERPKGSFSTLEIQRTEQGDSAMYLCASSSRDRVSGNTIYFGEGSWLTVV.

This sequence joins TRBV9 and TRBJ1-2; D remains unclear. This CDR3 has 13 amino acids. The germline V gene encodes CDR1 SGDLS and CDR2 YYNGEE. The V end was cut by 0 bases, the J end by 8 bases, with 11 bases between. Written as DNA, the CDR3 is TGTGCCAGCAGCGTAGTCGGGGTCCGAGGCTACACCTTC. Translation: CASSVVGVRGYTF.